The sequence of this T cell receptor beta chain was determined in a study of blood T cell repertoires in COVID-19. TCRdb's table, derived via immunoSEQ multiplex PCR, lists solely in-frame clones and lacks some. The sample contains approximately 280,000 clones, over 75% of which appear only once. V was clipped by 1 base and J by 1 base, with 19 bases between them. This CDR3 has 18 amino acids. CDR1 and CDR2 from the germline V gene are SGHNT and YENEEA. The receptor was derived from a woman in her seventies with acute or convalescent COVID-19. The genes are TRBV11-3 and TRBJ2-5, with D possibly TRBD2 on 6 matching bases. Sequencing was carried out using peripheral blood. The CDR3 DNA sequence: TGTGCCAGCAGCTTAGGAGTAGGAGGAGGGGTGCTCCAAGAGACCCAGTACTTC. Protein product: CASSLGVGGGVLQETQYF.